The T cell receptor beta chain described here comes from a study of graft-versus-host responses after intestinal transplantation. Profiling relied on immunoSEQ multiplex PCR, and the TCRdb table lists in-frame clones only, not all of them. Seen here are some 110,000 clones, just over 90% observed once, and the top ten hold about 0.25%. In regard to this clone: The antigen remains unidentified.

Study findings and constraints: Patients with graft-donor T cell macrochimerism had high graft-versus-host to host-versus-graft clonal ratios in allografts.

The sequence derives from a human donor who was the organ donor for an intestinal transplant. Sequencing was performed on unstimulated CD4+ T cells sorted from spleen or lymph node cells, taken before transplant.

The CDR3 loop reads CASRVGLAGDYEQYF. CDR3 nucleotides: TGTGCCAGCAGGGTGGGACTAGCGGGGGACTACGAGCAGTACTTC. This chain connects TRBV6-1 to TRBJ2-7, with TRBD2 matching over 14 bases. CDR1 MNHNS and CDR2 SASEGT come from the germline V gene. The CDR3 totals 15 residues. V was pared by 6 bases and J by 3 bases, with 4 bases of the junction left unmatched.